These 27 T cell receptor beta chains were sequenced from one sample in a study of a mutant IDH1 vaccine in newly diagnosed glioma. Assay used: immunoSEQ multiplex PCR; TCRdb lists only in-frame clones, some missing. Of 40,000 to 50,000 clones in the sample, roughly 82% were seen once. Time point indicated: week 47, end of study. Doses comprised 300 ug of mutant IDH1 20-mer peptide each, plus topical imiquimod. These TCRs are of unknown antigen specificity. Sequencing used PBMCs, obtained from a glioma patient whose treatment included an IDH1 peptide vaccine. These TCRs come from a man between 18 and 29 years old with glioma. Some clones in this sample may be carry-over from other donors' samples.

The CDR3 sequence: CASSRGQGHTGELFF. In DNA, the CDR3 is TGTGCCAGCAGCCGAGGACAGGGGCACACCGGGGAGCTGTTTTTT. The genes are TRBV7-9 and TRBJ2-2; 9 nucleotides line up with TRBD1. Trimming at V came to 5 bases and at J to 3 bases, leaving 4 bases not matched to a gene. Germline V gives CDR1 SEHNR, CDR2 FQNEAQ (reference sequence). CDR3 size: 15 residues.

The CDR3: CATSRVWDSYGYTF. CDR3 nucleotide sequence: TGTGCCACCAGCAGAGTTTGGGACAGCTATGGCTACACCTTC. The chain has TRBV15 and TRBJ1-2; 7 bases line up with TRBD1. Germline V lookup: CDR1 LNHNV, CDR2 YYDKDF (reference sequence). With V trimmed by 1 base and J by 4 bases, 3 bases remained unmatched. The CDR3 loop spans 14 amino acids. Combining the CDR3 with reference TRBV15 and TRBJ1-2 gives the whole variable domain DAMVIQNPRYQVTQFGKPVTLSCSQTLNHNVMYWYQQKSSQAPKLLFHYYDKDFNNEADTPDNFQSRRPNTSFCFLDIRSPGLGDTAMYLCATSRVWDSYGYTFGSGTRLTVV.

This clone appeared a few times. This sequence joins TRBV4-1 and TRBJ2-7; TRBD2 agrees at 8 bases. The V and J ends lost 3 bases and 1 base, in that order; junction bases with no gene match: 2. CDR1 is MGHRA and CDR2 is YSYEKL in the germline V gene. CDR3 length: 14 residues. The CDR3, as DNA: TGCGCCAGCAGCCAGGAGCGGGGGTCCTACGAGCAGTACTTC. Residues: CASSQERGSYEQYF.

This chain uses TRBV7-2 with TRBJ2-5; TRBD2 matches 7 bases. Losses at the gene ends were 1 base for V and 0 bases for J; bases not matched to a gene: 11. In germline, CDR1 is SGHTA, CDR2 FQGNSA. This CDR3 comprises 18 residues. In DNA form, the CDR3 reads TGTGCCAGCAGCTTAGTAATTGCTAGCGGTCCTTACCAAGAGACCCAGTACTTC. The encoded protein is CASSLVIASGPYQETQYF.

The chain has TRBV10-3 and TRBJ2-5; 7 bases map to TRBD2. V shed 9 bases and J 3 bases; nucleotides not matched to a gene: 19. CDR3 length equals 17 residues. In germline, CDR1 is ENHRY, CDR2 SYGVKD. The CDR3 spells CAITTRRRGGGKETQYF. DNA for the CDR3: TGTGCCATTACCACTCGCCGCCGCGGGGGTGGAAAAGAGACCCAGTACTTC.

The chain carries TRBV16 and TRBJ1-5; no reliable D call. Germline V gives CDR1 KGHSY, CDR2 FQNENV. This CDR3 has 12 amino acids. V shed 6 bases and J shed 4 bases, with 7 bases lying between them. CDR3 residues: CASRFGNQPQHF. DNA of the CDR3: TGTGCCAGCAGATTTGGGAATCAGCCCCAGCATTTT.

This clone was recorded only once. The genes are TRBV10-3 and TRBJ2-7; D uncertain. V lost 3 bases and J 6 bases, leaving 6 bases between the germline ends. CDR3 length: 11 amino acids. Germline V gives CDR1 ENHRY, CDR2 SYGVKD. The DNA for the CDR3 is TGTGCCATCAGTGATAATCTCGAGCAGTACTTC. Translating it yields CAISDNLEQYF.

The CDR3 DNA sequence: TGTGCCAGCAGCCCCAAAAGGGGGGCTGAATATGGCTACACCTTC. Encoded protein: CASSPKRGAEYGYTF. V usage is TRBV7-9 and J usage is TRBJ1-2; D is perhaps TRBD1 (6 bases). Germline CDR1 reads SEHNR; CDR2 reads FQNEAQ (reference sequence). Deletions cut 5 bases from V and 5 bases from J, with 18 bases between. The CDR3 has 15 residues.

The chain recombines TRBV30 with TRBJ2-7; TRBD2 matches at 7 bases. The trim removed 2 bases at V and 4 bases at J, leaving 20 bases unmatched. In germline, CDR1 is GTSNPN, CDR2 SVGIG (reference sequence). There are 18 residues in the CDR3. DNA for the CDR3: TGTGCCTGGAGTAAGCGGGGTTCCACCTTTCCCATCGGTTACGAGCAGTACTTC. This sequence encodes CAWSKRGSTFPIGYEQYF.

The chain uses TRBV19 and TRBJ1-1, with D maybe TRBD1 (6 bases). Germline assignment: CDR1 LNHDA and CDR2 SQIVND (reference sequence). Trimming removed 7 bases from V and 3 bases from J, with 18 bases in between. This CDR3 has 15 amino acids. CDR3 nucleotide sequence: TGTGCCAGTATCAGGGGACAATTCCTCGACACTGAAGCTTTCTTT. It encodes CASIRGQFLDTEAFF.

The V gene is TRBV6-5, the J gene TRBJ1-5; D is unclear. V was cut by 8 bases and J by 2 bases, with 16 bases left in between. Germline CDR1 is MNHEY and CDR2 is SVGAGI. The CDR3 is 15 residues long. CDR3 amino acids: CASRGSNVGNQPQHF. In DNA form, the CDR3 reads TGTGCCAGCCGGGGTTCTAACGTTGGCAATCAGCCCCAGCATTTT.

The genes are TRBV29-1 and TRBJ2-3; 8 bases line up with TRBD1. V shed 6 bases and J 1 base; nucleotides not matched to a gene: 12. Germline assignment: CDR1 SQVTM and CDR2 ANQGSEA. The CDR3 runs to 16 residues. DNA of the CDR3: TGCAGCGTGGAGGGTTGGGGGACAGGAGGCACAGATACGCAGTATTTT. Translation: CSVEGWGTGGTDTQYF.

This chain links TRBV19 with TRBJ1-3; D is uncertain. The CDR3 sequence is 14 residues long. Germline CDR1 and CDR2: LNHDA and SQIVND (reference sequence). V was cut by 4 bases and J by 3 bases, with 10 bases left in between. CDR3 coding DNA: TGTGCCAGTAGTACAGGCGATTTTGGAAACACCATATATTTT. Residues: CASSTGDFGNTIYF.

This clone was picked up a small number of times. The rearrangement uses TRBV5-1 and TRBJ1-5, with a possible D match to TRBD1 (5 bases). The CDR3 is 16 amino acids. Germline V gene lookup returns CDR1 SGHRS and CDR2 YFSETQ. With 0 bases removed from V and 2 bases from J, the gap between germline ends came to 12 bases. The CDR3 is CASSLEFWDGNQPQHF. The CDR3 DNA follows: TGCGCCAGCAGCTTGGAATTCTGGGACGGCAATCAGCCCCAGCATTTT.

This chain's CDR3 is CASSEGGGGKGEKLFF. CDR3 DNA sequence: TGTGCCAGCAGTGAAGGGGGAGGGGGAAAAGGTGAAAAACTGTTTTTT. J is TRBJ1-4 and V is TRBV2, with a tentative D call TRBD1 (6 bases). This CDR3 is built from 16 residues. Germline V gene lookup returns CDR1 SNHLY and CDR2 FYNNEI. Trimming shortened V by 1 base and J by 7 bases, and 16 bases separated the two germline ends.

V is TRBV18 and J is TRBJ2-7; tentative D call: TRBD1 (6 bases). V gave up 6 bases and J gave up 5 bases, with 14 bases separating them. The CDR3 has 13 amino acids. Germline CDR1 reads KGHSH; CDR2 reads LQKENI. The CDR3 is CASSPTGSNEQYF. The CDR3 nucleotides read TGTGCCAGCTCGCCCACAGGGAGCAACGAGCAGTACTTC.

The chain uses TRBV7-8 and TRBJ2-7; D unresolved. Trimming cost V 4 bases and J 0 bases, with 10 bases left between them. In germline, CDR1 is SGHVS, CDR2 FQNEAQ. This CDR3 comprises 14 residues. CDR3 nucleotides: TGTGCCAGCAGCTCAAGGGAAATCTCCTACGAGCAGTACTTC. This codes for CASSSREISYEQYF.

The chain joins TRBV29-1 to TRBJ2-7, with 14 bases that match TRBD2. The CDR3 length is 17 residues. After removal of 4 bases from V and 3 bases from J, the junction contained 11 bases not matched to a gene. Germline values: CDR1 SQVTM, CDR2 ANQGSEA. This chain's CDR3 is CSVVSPGTSGGFYEQYF. Here the CDR3 DNA reads TGCAGCGTTGTGAGTCCCGGGACTAGCGGGGGTTTCTACGAGCAGTACTTC.

This clone has only one observation. The chain has TRBV14 and TRBJ2-1; D gene uncertain. Trimming pared 1 base from V and 4 bases from J, leaving 11 bases between. This CDR3 has 15 amino acids. Per the germline V gene, CDR1 is SGHDN and CDR2 is FVKESK. The CDR3 DNA is TGTGCCAGCAGCCAAGGGTCGGCCAAGTACAATGAGCAGTTCTTC. Its protein is CASSQGSAKYNEQFF.

This rearrangement joins TRBV6-1 to TRBJ1-3; D perhaps matches TRBD1 (5 bases). This CDR3 contains 20 residues. V lost 0 bases and J lost 0, with 21 bases in between. Germline values: CDR1 MNHNS, CDR2 SASEGT. CDR3 in DNA: TGTGCCAGCAGTGAAGCGCGAAGGGGCTGGAATGGCGTCTCTGGAAACACCATATATTTT. This encodes CASSEARRGWNGVSGNTIYF.

The chain combines TRBV30 with TRBJ2-7, with a weak D call TRBD1 (5 bases). V dropped 2 bases and J dropped 0 bases, with 11 bases sitting between them. Germline V gene lookup returns CDR1 GTSNPN and CDR2 SVGIG (reference sequence). The length of the CDR3 is 14 residues. CDR3 sequence: CAWSSQGSSYEQYF. DNA of the CDR3: TGTGCCTGGAGTTCTCAGGGTAGCTCCTACGAGCAGTACTTC.

This clone occurred once. This chain uses TRBV9 with TRBJ1-6; TRBD1 matches 9 bases. Germline values: CDR1 SGDLS, CDR2 YYNGEE. V trimming: 3 bases; J trimming: 8 bases; junction bases outside the gene matches: 3. CDR3 length: 14 residues. This CDR3 is CASSGGQGYSPLHF. The CDR3 DNA is TGTGCCAGCAGCGGTGGACAGGGGTATTCACCCCTCCACTTT.

The chain uses TRBV5-6 and TRBJ2-3, with TRBD1 identical over 8 bases. From germline, CDR1 is SGHDT and CDR2 YYEEEE. The CDR3 runs to 16 residues. V lost 4 bases and J lost 1; bases outside the gene matches: 8. CDR3 residues: CASSRDPGQGTDTQYF. CDR3 in DNA: TGTGCCAGCAGCCGAGACCCGGGACAGGGCACAGATACGCAGTATTTT. The full variable domain, in which reference TRBV5-6 and TRBJ2-3 provide the parts outside the CDR3, is DAGVTQSPTHLIKTRGQQVTLRCSPKSGHDTVSWYQQALGQGPQFIFQYYEEEERQRGNFPDRFSGHQFPNYSSELNVNALLLGDSALYLCASSRDPGQGTDTQYFGPGTRLTVL.

The rearrangement joins TRBV6-1 to TRBJ1-1, with 9 bases aligning to TRBD1. The CDR3 contains 13 residues. Germline V lookup: CDR1 MNHNS, CDR2 SASEGT. V lost 7 bases and J lost 5; bases outside the gene matches: 5. The CDR3 region has the DNA TGTGCCAGCACACAGGGGGCCAGAACTGAAGCTTTCTTT. Amino acids: CASTQGARTEAFF.

J is TRBJ2-2 and V is TRBV4-1; 9 nucleotides match TRBD1. Trimming at V came to 3 bases and at J to 5 bases, leaving 7 bases not matched to a gene. The germline V gene encodes CDR1 MGHRA and CDR2 YSYEKL. The CDR3 consists of 16 residues. The CDR3 here is CASSQGGQGTTGELFF. CDR3 bases: TGCGCCAGCAGCCAGGGTGGACAGGGGACGACCGGGGAGCTGTTTTTT.

The J gene is TRBJ2-5, the V gene TRBV19; D is uncertain. The germline CDR1 and CDR2 sequences are LNHDA and SQIVND (reference sequence). CDR3 length: 13 amino acids. The germline V and J ends were trimmed by 6 bases and 2 bases, with 10 bases remaining between them. CDR3 protein: CASSTDGQETQYF. The CDR3 DNA follows: TGTGCCAGTAGCACGGACGGTCAAGAGACCCAGTACTTC.

This rearrangement joins TRBV19 to TRBJ1-2; D is ambiguous. V was pared by 3 bases and J by 8 bases, with 10 bases between. This CDR3 comprises 12 residues. Germline CDR1 and CDR2: LNHDA and SQIVND (reference sequence). In DNA form, the CDR3 reads TGTGCCAGTAGTATCGGAGAGTGGGGCTACACCTTC. This sequence encodes CASSIGEWGYTF.